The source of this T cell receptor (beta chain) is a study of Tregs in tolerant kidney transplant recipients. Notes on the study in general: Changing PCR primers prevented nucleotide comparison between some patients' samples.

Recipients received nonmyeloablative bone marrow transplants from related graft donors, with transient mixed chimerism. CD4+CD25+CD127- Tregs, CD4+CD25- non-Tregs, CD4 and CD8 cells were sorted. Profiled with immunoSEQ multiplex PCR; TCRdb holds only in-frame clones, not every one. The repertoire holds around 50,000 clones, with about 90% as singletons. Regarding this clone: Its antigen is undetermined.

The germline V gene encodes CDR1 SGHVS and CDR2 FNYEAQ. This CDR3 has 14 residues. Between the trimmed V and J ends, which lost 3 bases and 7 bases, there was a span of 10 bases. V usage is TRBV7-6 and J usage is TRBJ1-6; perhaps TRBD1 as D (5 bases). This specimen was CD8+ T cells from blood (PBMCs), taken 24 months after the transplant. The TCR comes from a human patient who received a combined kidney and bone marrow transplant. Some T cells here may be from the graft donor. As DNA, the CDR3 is TGTGCCAGCAGCTTTAACACAGGAAATTCACCCCTCCACTTT. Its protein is CASSFNTGNSPLHF.